Below, 27 T cell receptor beta chains from the same sample are listed, as sequenced in a study of cytomegalovirus exposure and HLA in healthy donors. PCR was performed using 60 Vbeta and 13 Jbeta primers. Some clones are missing from TCRdb's copy, which holds only in-frame ones; the method was immunoSEQ multiplex PCR. The table records over 100,000 clones, about 80% of them present only once. The sequenced sample consisted of PBMCs. The receptor source for this set is a man aged 25 to 40 in good health and CMV-seronegative.

The chain combines TRBV6-5 with TRBJ2-1, with D maybe TRBD1 (6 bases). The germline V gene encodes CDR1 MNHEY and CDR2 SVGAGI. Trimming cost V 5 bases and J 4 bases, with 12 bases left between them. CDR3 length: 14 residues. This chain's CDR3 is CASSAGTSYNEQFF. The CDR3 nucleotides read TGTGCCAGCAGTGCCGGGACATCATACAATGAGCAGTTCTTC.

This sequence joins TRBV5-3 and TRBJ2-7; 15 positions agree with TRBD2. TRBV5-3 is classed as an ORF, of uncertain function. This CDR3 spans 18 amino acids. V was pared by 3 bases and J by 3 bases, with 10 bases of the junction left unmatched. In DNA form, the CDR3 reads TGTGCCAGAAGCTGGACTAGCGGGAGGGTTTTTATTTTCTACGAGCAGTACTTC. Translation gives CARSWTSGRVFIFYEQYF.

With regard to this clone: Within the sample, other DNA sequences also encode this same CDR3. CDR3 sequence: CASSLRGGPQETQYF. The CDR3 nucleotides are TGCGCCAGCAGCTTGCGGGGGGGTCCCCAAGAGACCCAGTACTTC. This chain links TRBV5-1 with TRBJ2-5; 8 bases are shared with TRBD2. The CDR3 covers 15 residues. Germline CDR1 and CDR2: SGHRS and YFSETQ. V shed 1 base, J shed 1 base, and the junction held 3 bases outside the gene matches.

The chain uses TRBV5-1 and TRBJ1-2; TRBD1 aligns across 7 bases. The V gene's germline CDR1 is SGHRS and CDR2 YFSETQ. The CDR3 totals 14 residues. Losses at the gene ends were 1 base for V and 4 bases for J; bases not matched to a gene: 4. In DNA, the CDR3 is TGCGCCAGCAGCTTGCCAGGACAGGCCTATGGCTACACCTTC. It yields the protein CASSLPGQAYGYTF.

The chain combines TRBV5-1 with TRBJ1-1; 10 bases are shared with TRBD1. The CDR3 is 14 amino acids. V trimming: 4 bases; J trimming: 2 bases; junction bases outside the gene matches: 2. The germline gives CDR1 SGHRS, CDR2 YFSETQ. CDR3 in amino acids: CASSRDRGNTEAFF. DNA of the CDR3: TGCGCCAGCAGCAGGGACAGGGGTAACACTGAAGCTTTCTTT.

This clone was picked up a small number of times. V usage is TRBV7-6 and J usage is TRBJ2-6; D is ambiguous. With 1 base removed from V and 4 bases from J, the gap between germline ends came to 17 bases. CDR3 length: 18 residues. Looked up from germline, CDR1 is SGHVS and CDR2 is FNYEAQ. DNA for the CDR3: TGTGCCAGCAGCTTAGGGGCTGCTCGTAGTCTGGGGGCCAACGTCCTGACTTTC. Residues: CASSLGAARSLGANVLTF.

V and J are TRBV2 and TRBJ1-2, with D maybe TRBD1 (5 bases). Germline CDR1 SNHLY, CDR2 FYNNEI. The CDR3 consists of 15 residues. V lost 4 bases, J lost 4 bases, and 16 bases lay in between. For the CDR3, the DNA is TGTGCCAGCAGTGTAGGAGCAGGGTCGGTCTATGGCTACACCTTC. This codes for CASSVGAGSVYGYTF.

The chain couples TRBV4-1 to TRBJ1-1; weak D call: TRBD1 (5 bases). Germline V gives CDR1 MGHRA, CDR2 YSYEKL. V was cut by 0 bases and J by 3 bases, with 20 bases left in between. The CDR3 has 18 residues. The CDR3 coding sequence is TGCGCCAGCAGCCAAGAGGGCAGGGTGTCTCGATCGGACACTGAAGCTTTCTTT. It is translated as CASSQEGRVSRSDTEAFF.

Only one count was recorded for this clone. The genes are TRBV5-4 and TRBJ2-2; 9 bases are a match to TRBD2. Per germline, CDR1 SGHNT and CDR2 YYREEE (reference sequence). This CDR3 has 15 amino acids. Trimming cost V 4 bases and J 6 bases; bases outside gene matches: 7. In nucleotides, the CDR3 is TGTGCCAGCAGCAATAGCGGGAGTATAGCCGGGGAGCTGTTTTTT. Protein: CASSNSGSIAGELFF.

The chain employs TRBV5-6 and TRBJ2-6; D is ambiguous. Germline CDR1 and CDR2: SGHDT and YYEEEE. The ends were cut back, 10 bases at V and 0 bases at J, with 8 bases in the middle. CDR3 length: 13 residues. The CDR3 spells CAGGVSGANVLTF. The CDR3 bases are TGTGCCGGCGGTGTCTCTGGGGCCAACGTCCTGACTTTC. The full variable domain, rest sourced from reference TRBV5-6 and TRBJ2-6, is DAGVTQSPTHLIKTRGQQVTLRCSPKSGHDTVSWYQQALGQGPQFIFQYYEEEERQRGNFPDRFSGHQFPNYSSELNVNALLLGDSALYLCAGGVSGANVLTFGAGSRLTVL.

CDR3 residues: CASSWTTTETWGANVLTF. In DNA form, the CDR3 reads TGTGCCAGCAGCTGGACAACCACCGAGACCTGGGGGGCCAACGTCCTGACTTTC. The chain is built from TRBV7-9 and TRBJ2-6, with D perhaps TRBD1 (5 bases). Trimming pared 4 bases from V and 4 bases from J, leaving 20 bases between. The CDR3 is 18 amino acids. Germline-derived CDR1 and CDR2 are SEHNR and FQNEAQ (reference sequence).

The chain joins TRBV7-2 to TRBJ2-1, with a weak D call TRBD1 (6 bases). CDR3 length equals 16 residues. Trimming took off 4 bases at V and 0 bases at J, with 13 bases between the two ends. Germline V gene sequence: CDR1 SGHTA, CDR2 FQGNSA. The CDR3 here is CASSYFTGSSYNEQFF. The CDR3 DNA reads TGTGCCAGCAGCTATTTCACAGGGAGCTCCTACAATGAGCAGTTCTTC.

V and J are TRBV5-1 and TRBJ2-5, with 11 bases fitting TRBD1. TRBJ2-7 explains the end of the DNA better; the J call may be wrong. The CDR3 extends over 13 amino acids. Germline loops: CDR1 SGHRS, CDR2 YFSETQ. The CDR3 here is CASRGQGAYEQYF. The CDR3 DNA follows: TGCGCCAGCAGGGGACAGGGGGCCTACGAGCAGTACTTC.

V and J are TRBV5-1 and TRBJ2-7; 12 nucleotides match TRBD1. CDR1 is SGHRS and CDR2 is YFSETQ in the germline V gene. This CDR3 is 15 amino acids long. V dropped 4 bases and J dropped 4; count of bases not matched to a gene: 6. In DNA form, the CDR3 reads TGCGCCAGCAGCCAGGGGACAGGGGGCCGATACGAGCAGTACTTC. Its protein is CASSQGTGGRYEQYF.

This clone was observed a handful of times. V usage is TRBV10-2 and J usage is TRBJ1-5; no clear D gene. CDR1 WSHSY and CDR2 SAAADI come from the germline V gene. The CDR3 length is 13 residues. Trimming removed 11 bases at V and 3 bases at J, with 14 bases between. The CDR3 is CACSRGSNQPQHF. The CDR3 DNA sequence: TGCGCCTGTAGCCGGGGATCCAATCAGCCCCAGCATTTT.

The sample holds a few counts of this clone. The chain links TRBV6-5 to TRBJ2-7; 11 nucleotides align to TRBD1. The CDR3 loop spans 15 amino acids. The V segment lost 6 bases and the J segment 5 bases; nucleotides outside the gene matches: 9. CDR1 MNHEY and CDR2 SVGAGI come from the germline V gene. CDR3 bases: TGTGCCAGCAGGATAGTAAGGGACAGGGGGAACGAGCAGTACTTC. It yields the protein CASRIVRDRGNEQYF.

For the CDR3, the DNA is TGTGCCAGCAGCTCGCCGGGACAGGGGGTCATAGGAGATGGCTACACCTTC. It yields the protein CASSSPGQGVIGDGYTF. The V call is TRBV5-6, the J call TRBJ1-2; 11 bases line up with TRBD1. The trim removed 3 bases at V and 6 bases at J, leaving 13 bases unmatched. Germline values: CDR1 SGHDT, CDR2 YYEEEE. The CDR3 runs 17 residues.

The chain recombines TRBV4-1 with TRBJ2-7, with 8 bases identical to TRBD2. The CDR3 has 15 amino acids. V lost 4 bases and J lost 7; bases outside the gene matches: 12. Germline CDR1 and CDR2: MGHRA and YSYEKL. CDR3 loop: CASSRHRETSEEQYF. The CDR3 DNA reads as TGCGCCAGCAGCCGCCATCGTGAGACTAGCGAGGAGCAGTACTTC.

CDR3 in amino acids: CASSFQAGSRTDTQYF. In DNA form, the CDR3 reads TGTGCCAGCAGCTTTCAAGCGGGATCTCGCACAGATACGCAGTATTTT. The gene calls are TRBV7-3 and TRBJ2-3; 7 bases map to TRBD2. In germline, CDR1 is SGHTA, CDR2 FQGTGA. V lost 3 bases, J lost 1 base, and 7 bases stayed unmatched. The CDR3 covers 16 residues.

V is TRBV6-6 and J is TRBJ2-5, with 9 bases fitting TRBD2. Unmatched junction bases numbered 4, after V lost 2 bases and J lost 3 bases. Germline V gene data show CDR1 as MNHNY and CDR2 as SVGAGI (reference sequence). CDR3 length: 15 amino acids. The CDR3 nucleotides are TGTGCCAGCAGTTACCTGACTAGCGGTAAAGAGACCCAGTACTTC. Translation gives CASSYLTSGKETQYF.

This sequence joins TRBV4-3 and TRBJ2-2; weak D call: TRBD2 (6 bases). Germline CDR1 reads LGHNA; CDR2 reads YSLEER. The V gene lost 0 bases and the J gene lost 4 bases, with 15 bases spanning the gap. CDR3 size: 17 residues. In DNA form, the CDR3 reads TGCGCCAGCAGCCAAGATTATAGGGCCGGGGGCACCGGGGAGCTGTTTTTT. This gives the protein CASSQDYRAGGTGELFF.

This clone was seen a handful of times. V usage is TRBV6-1 and J usage is TRBJ1-1; no firm D call. CDR3 length equals 11 residues. Germline assignment: CDR1 MNHNS and CDR2 SASEGT. The germline V and J ends were trimmed by 10 bases and 4 bases, with 10 bases remaining between them. The CDR3 bases are TGTGCCACCCGAGGGAGCACTGAAGCTTTCTTT. Its protein is CATRGSTEAFF.

This clone was counted between two and nine times. This chain joins TRBV5-6 and TRBJ1-4; unclear D gene. Germline assignment: CDR1 SGHDT and CDR2 YYEEEE. V was pared by 0 bases and J by 8 bases, with 8 bases between. This CDR3 has 13 residues. DNA for the CDR3: TGTGCCAGCAGCTTGGGAGGTGGGGAAAAACTGTTTTTT. It encodes CASSLGGGEKLFF.

The chain carries TRBV9 and TRBJ1-1; no reliable D call. CDR3 size: 16 residues. Per germline, CDR1 SGDLS and CDR2 YYNGEE. The V gene lost 3 bases and the J gene lost 3 bases, with 18 bases spanning the gap. CDR3 coding DNA: TGTGCCAGCAGCGCCCGCCTGATGGTTACGGACACTGAAGCTTTCTTT. The encoded protein is CASSARLMVTDTEAFF.

The chain has TRBV5-1 and TRBJ2-7, with D perhaps TRBD1 (6 bases). This CDR3 contains 13 residues. V was pared by 4 bases and J by 7 bases, with 15 bases between. Germline-derived CDR1 and CDR2 are SGHRS and YFSETQ. The CDR3 DNA reads as TGCGCCAGCAGCCCGGTGGAGAGGGGGGAGCAGTACTTC. This gives the protein CASSPVERGEQYF.

This clone was counted between two and nine times. J is TRBJ2-1 and V is TRBV5-1; tentative D call: TRBD2 (6 bases). The CDR3 is 14 amino acids. Trimming took 7 bases from V and 7 from J, leaving 18 bases between them. Germline V gene sequence: CDR1 SGHRS, CDR2 YFSETQ. The CDR3 DNA is TGCGCCAGCGGGGGGTCGGGAGTAGAGAATGAGCAGTTCTTC. This encodes CASGGSGVENEQFF.

This clone has only one observation. This chain uses TRBV15 with TRBJ1-1; 9 nucleotides agree with TRBD1. CDR1 is LNHNV and CDR2 is YYDKDF in the germline V gene (reference sequence). After removal of 3 bases from V and 1 base from J, the junction contained 12 bases not matched to a gene. The length of the CDR3 is 18 residues. In nucleotides, the CDR3 is TGTGCCACCAGCAGGTCCTCCCACTCGACAGGGGGGAACACTGAAGCTTTCTTT. Translated: CATSRSSHSTGGNTEAFF. The entire variable domain, with the rest obtained from reference TRBV15 and TRBJ1-1, is as follows: DAMVIQNPRYQVTQFGKPVTLSCSQTLNHNVMYWYQQKSSQAPKLLFHYYDKDFNNEADTPDNFQSRRPNTSFCFLDIRSPGLGDTAMYLCATSRSSHSTGGNTEAFFGQGTRLTVV.